Reported below is one T cell receptor (beta chain). No antigen is known for it. The data stem from a study of cytomegalovirus exposure and HLA in healthy donors. Broader study findings: 164 TCR beta chains were listed as cytomegalovirus-associated. The authors later found HLA-associated TCR beta chains more clonally expanded than equally common others.

The CDR3 extends over 12 amino acids. Trimming cost V 4 bases and J 5 bases, with 6 bases left between them. CDR1 is SGHTA and CDR2 is FQGNSA in the germline V gene. Primers: 60 Vbeta forward and 13 Jbeta reverse. Data came from immunoSEQ multiplex PCR; TCRdb stores just in-frame clones and leaves some out. The data show some 74,000 clones, 60% to 75% seen once. The sequence was collected from a man aged 35 to 55 in good health and CMV-seropositive. V and J are TRBV7-2 and TRBJ1-5; D is unresolved. Sequenced input: PBMCs. The CDR3 region has the DNA TGTGCCAGCAGCTCCTATGATCAGCCCCAGCATTTT. It codes for CASSSYDQPQHF. The whole variable domain, remainder taken from reference TRBV7-2 and TRBJ1-5, is GAGVSQSPSNKVTEKGKDVELRCDPISGHTALYWYRQSLGQGLEFLIYFQGNSAPDKSGLPSDRFSAERTGGSVSTLTIQRTQQEDSAVYLCASSSYDQPQHFGDGTRLSIL.